The clone carrying this T cell receptor (beta chain) was seen many times. These data are taken from a study of low-dose radiotherapy and immunotherapy resistance in tumors. Overall study context: Doses of 0.5 Gy per fraction every 2 weeks, totaling 6.5 Gy, went to Cohort 1. Each patient was administered nivolumab intravenously at 240 mg, which was a flat dose, every two weeks, along with intravenous ipilimumab at 1 mg/kg every six weeks.

Trimming shortened V by 4 bases and J by 6 bases, and 13 bases separated the two germline ends. This CDR3 contains 13 residues. Germline loops: CDR1 SQVTM, CDR2 ANQGSEA. Time point given: after trial treatment. Noted treatment: LDRT plus nivolumab, ipilimumab, low-dose cyclophosphamide and aspirin (RACIN trial). All of the donors were given nivolumab, ipilimumab, aspirin, low-dose cyclophosphamide and low-dose radiotherapy as part of RACIN, a single-arm trial. For amplifying TCRs, the PCR ran for about 20 cycles with Phusion, which was used together with a constant-region primer and the adapter on the V primers. The isolated mRNA underwent amplification through in vitro transcription. Each CDR3 protein is one row after TCRdb ran MiXCR on the reads. The table lists roughly 52,000 distinct CDR3 sequences, around 34% of them singletons.

This receptor was identified in a male donor with rectosigmoid adenocarcinoma. The specimen comprised PBMCs, sampled after low-dose radiotherapy plus immunotherapy. The chain combines TRBV29-1 with TRBJ2-4; no clear D. The CDR3 nucleotides read TGCAGCGTTGGGGCTGAGAGTACAAACATTCAGTACTTC. The encoded protein is CSVGAESTNIQYF.